Below are 27 T cell receptor beta chains sequenced from a single sample in a study of T cells after yellow fever vaccination. From the 5' RACE reads, TCRdb called clonotypes with MiXCR, one entry per CDR3 protein. This table has more than 300,000 distinct CDR3 sequences, 9.5% to 12% appearing once. The sequences come from CD4+ T cells sorted from PBMCs, collected 45 days after the yellow fever booster vaccination. The receptor source for this set is a young man who received the YFV17D yellow fever vaccine.

DNA of the CDR3: TGCAGTGCTAGACCTACCGGGCGACAGCCCCAGCATTTT. Encoded protein: CSARPTGRQPQHF. The rearrangement joins TRBV20-1 to TRBJ1-5; unclear D gene. The V gene lost 2 bases and the J gene lost 7 bases, with 12 bases spanning the gap. Per the germline V gene, CDR1 is DFQATT and CDR2 is SNEGSKA (reference sequence). The CDR3 is made up of 13 amino acids.

The chain recombines TRBV7-2 with TRBJ2-1; D not certain. Per germline, CDR1 SGHTA and CDR2 FQGNSA. Trimming shortened V by 3 bases and J by 10 bases, and 7 bases separated the two germline ends. CDR3 size: 11 residues. CDR3 in DNA: TGTGCCAGCAGCTTGACTGAAGAGCAGTTCTTC. This sequence encodes CASSLTEEQFF.

This clonotype was seen a few times. This chain links TRBV7-2 with TRBJ2-2; D is undetermined. The V gene's germline CDR1 is SGHTA and CDR2 FQGNSA. V was pared by 2 bases and J by 3 bases, with 7 bases between. The CDR3 extends over 14 amino acids. The CDR3 loop is CASSLRPDTGELFF. The CDR3 DNA sequence: TGTGCCAGCAGCTTACGACCTGACACCGGGGAGCTGTTTTTT.

This clonotype was picked up many times. J is TRBJ1-1 and V is TRBV5-1; a weak D match, TRBD1 (5 bases). V was shortened by 4 bases and J by 7 bases, with 23 bases between the two germline ends. CDR1 is SGHRS, CDR2 YFSETQ, per germline. The CDR3 has 16 residues. This chain's CDR3 is CASSMGLKGRFLEAFF. The CDR3 DNA reads TGCGCCAGCAGCATGGGGCTGAAGGGTCGATTCCTTGAAGCTTTCTTT. Full variable domain (outside the CDR3, taken from reference TRBV5-1 and TRBJ1-1): KAGVTQTPRYLIKTRGQQVTLSCSPISGHRSVSWYQQTPGQGLQFLFEYFSETQRNKGNFPGRFSGRQFSNSRSEMNVSTLELGDSALYLCASSMGLKGRFLEAFFGQGTRLTVV.

This chain connects TRBV6-1 to TRBJ1-2; 8 bases line up with TRBD1. CDR3 length: 13 amino acids. V lost 6 bases to trimming and J lost 2 bases; unmatched junction nucleotides: 2. Looked up from germline, CDR1 is MNHNS and CDR2 is SASEGT. The CDR3 bases are TGTGCCAGCAGAAACAGGGGGAACTATGGCTACACCTTC. As protein: CASRNRGNYGYTF.

This clonotype has ten or more counts. The rearrangement joins TRBV7-6 to TRBJ2-2; tentatively, D is TRBD1 (6 bases). This CDR3 contains 14 residues. Germline lookup yields CDR1 SGHVS and CDR2 FNYEAQ. The V and J ends lost 5 bases and 7 bases respectively, with 14 bases between them. The CDR3 DNA reads as TGTGCCAGCAGCCGAGTCCAGGGGTACGGGGAGCTGTTTTTT. Protein sequence: CASSRVQGYGELFF.

The chain recombines TRBV19 with TRBJ1-1, with D uncertain. Looked up from germline, CDR1 is LNHDA and CDR2 is SQIVND (reference sequence). The CDR3 is made up of 14 amino acids. Trimming stripped 5 bases from V and 2 bases from J, with 12 bases between. CDR3 protein: CASSPRQSNTEAFF. The CDR3 nucleotides read TGTGCCAGTAGTCCACGCCAGTCCAACACTGAAGCTTTCTTT.

J is TRBJ2-3 and V is TRBV5-1; 13 nucleotides match TRBD2. Trimming took 1 base from V and 5 from J; bases not matched to a gene: 4. CDR3 size: 16 residues. Germline CDR1 and CDR2: SGHRS and YFSETQ. The CDR3 sequence: CASSLTSGGALDTQYF. The CDR3 DNA reads as TGCGCCAGCAGCTTGACTAGCGGGGGGGCCTTAGATACGCAGTATTTT.

The V call is TRBV5-1, the J call TRBJ1-1; D call uncertain. Germline CDR1 is SGHRS and CDR2 is YFSETQ. The CDR3 consists of 14 residues. Trimming removed 2 bases from V and 3 bases from J, with 11 bases in between. Here the CDR3 DNA reads TGCGCCAGCAGCTTCTTGGGTGGGGACACTGAAGCTTTCTTT. This gives the protein CASSFLGGDTEAFF.

The chain combines TRBV2 with TRBJ2-2, with D unresolved. Trimming shortened V by 8 bases and J by 0 bases, and 10 bases separated the two germline ends. The germline CDR1 and CDR2 sequences are SNHLY and FYNNEI. The CDR3 is made up of 14 amino acids. As DNA, the CDR3 is TGTGCCAGCGAAAAGTTAGCGAACACCGGGGAGCTGTTTTTT. Translation: CASEKLANTGELFF.

This clonotype was counted only a few times. The chain links TRBV12-3 or TRBV12-4 to TRBJ1-3; D gene uncertain. The CDR3 has 14 residues. V was cut by 8 bases and J by 2 bases, with 13 bases left in between. This CDR3 is CASGGVLAGNTIYF. The CDR3 coding sequence is TGTGCCAGCGGTGGCGTGTTGGCTGGAAACACCATATATTTT.

The J gene is TRBJ2-5, the V gene TRBV11-2, with 11 bases fitting TRBD2. CDR3 length: 15 amino acids. Germline values: CDR1 SGHAT, CDR2 FQNNGV. The ends lost 0 bases at V and 6 bases at J; junction bases unmatched: 3. CDR3 sequence reads: CASSLELAGAQTQYF. The CDR3 DNA is TGTGCCAGCAGCTTAGAACTAGCGGGGGCACAGACCCAGTACTTC.

This chain uses TRBV7-2 with TRBJ1-4, with 8 bases aligning to TRBD1. Germline trimming cut 6 bases from V and 2 bases from J; bases unmatched to any gene: 2. The CDR3 sequence is 14 residues long. From germline, CDR1 is SGHTA and CDR2 FQGNSA. CDR3 residues: CASSRTGTNEKLFF. CDR3 bases: TGTGCCAGCAGTAGGACAGGGACTAATGAAAAACTGTTTTTT. Full variable domain (rest looked up from reference TRBV7-2 and TRBJ1-4): GAGVSQSPSNKVTEKGKDVELRCDPISGHTALYWYRQSLGQGLEFLIYFQGNSAPDKSGLPSDRFSAERTGGSVSTLTIQRTQQEDSAVYLCASSRTGTNEKLFFGSGTQLSVL.

The rearrangement links TRBV24-1 to TRBJ2-1; 12 bases are a match to TRBD2. This CDR3 has 17 amino acids. V dropped 3 bases and J dropped 4; count of bases not matched to a gene: 6. CDR1 KGHDR and CDR2 SFDVKD come from the germline V gene. The CDR3 here is CATSDPLTSGGYNEQFF. The DNA for the CDR3 is TGTGCCACCAGTGATCCATTGACTAGCGGGGGTTACAATGAGCAGTTCTTC.

This clonotype was seen more than once but under ten times. The gene calls are TRBV7-2 and TRBJ2-1, with a weak D call TRBD1 (7 bases). Germline V gene sequence: CDR1 SGHTA, CDR2 FQGNSA. V lost 3 bases and J 8 bases, leaving 17 bases between the germline ends. This CDR3 has 15 residues. CDR3 sequence: CASSFYRGGGHEQFF. The CDR3 region has the DNA TGTGCCAGCAGCTTCTACAGGGGAGGTGGGCATGAGCAGTTCTTC.

This clonotype was observed many times. This chain joins TRBV5-6 and TRBJ1-2; no definite D call. There are 11 residues in the CDR3. Trimming cost V 4 bases and J 5 bases, with 6 bases left between them. Germline CDR1 reads SGHDT; CDR2 reads YYEEEE. Here the CDR3 reads CASSGRYGYTF. The CDR3 nucleotides read TGTGCCAGCAGCGGTAGATATGGCTACACCTTC.

The chain employs TRBV27 and TRBJ2-1, with 8 positions matching TRBD2. The CDR3 has 18 amino acids. Per germline, CDR1 MNHEY and CDR2 SMNVEV (reference sequence). Trimming took 5 bases from V and 3 from J; bases not matched to a gene: 15. The CDR3 DNA follows: TGTGCCAGCAGTCTCACCCAGGCGGGGGGCGCGGTCTACAATGAGCAGTTCTTC. Translated, it gives CASSLTQAGGAVYNEQFF.

The V call is TRBV6-5, the J call TRBJ2-7, with D maybe TRBD2 (5 bases). Trimming took 2 bases from V and 6 from J, leaving 8 bases between them. CDR3 length: 12 amino acids. The germline gives CDR1 MNHEY, CDR2 SVGAGI. CDR3 coding DNA: TGTGCCAGCAGTTACCTTGGGAGCGAGCAGTACTTC. Protein: CASSYLGSEQYF.

This clonotype was recorded a few times. The chain's CDR3 is CASRREMEPQHF. The CDR3 nucleotides are TGTGCCAGTAGGAGGGAGATGGAGCCCCAGCATTTT. The V gene is TRBV19, the J gene TRBJ1-5; no clear D gene. Trimming stripped 6 bases from V and 8 bases from J, with 11 bases between. The length of the CDR3 is 12 residues. Germline V gene data show CDR1 as LNHDA and CDR2 as SQIVND (reference sequence).

The chain carries TRBV5-1 and TRBJ2-3; TRBD2 agrees at 8 bases. The V gene end was trimmed by 2 bases and the J gene end by 5 bases; junction bases not matched to a gene: 4. The CDR3 has 14 amino acids. Germline V CDR1 and CDR2: SGHRS, YFSETQ. CDR3 protein: CASSFGLAVDTQYF. The DNA of the CDR3 is TGCGCCAGCAGCTTCGGACTAGCTGTAGATACGCAGTATTTT. Full variable domain (missing parts from reference TRBV5-1 and TRBJ2-3): KAGVTQTPRYLIKTRGQQVTLSCSPISGHRSVSWYQQTPGQGLQFLFEYFSETQRNKGNFPGRFSGRQFSNSRSEMNVSTLELGDSALYLCASSFGLAVDTQYFGPGTRLTVL.

The J gene is TRBJ2-2, the V gene TRBV21-1; TRBD1 is the table's D call and was not checked against the DNA. TRBV21-1 is recorded as a pseudogene. The CDR3 length is 15 residues. The CDR3 here is CASSKNRGLAGELFF. The CDR3 nucleotides are TGTGCCAGCAGCAAAAACAGGGGGCTCGCCGGGGAGCTGTTTTTT.

Ten or more counts support this clonotype. A junction end diverges from the germline sequence, so it may reflect a read error. The V gene is TRBV7-7, the J gene TRBJ2-2, with D possibly being TRBD2 (6 bases). Germline V gene data show CDR1 as SSHAT and CDR2 as FNYEAQ (reference sequence). This CDR3 is 18 amino acids long. CDR3 protein: CASSLDDRGLTETGELFF. The CDR3 bases are TGTGCTAGCAGCTTAGATGATAGAGGACTAACTGAAACCGGGGAGCTGTTTTTT.

V usage is TRBV7-6 and J usage is TRBJ2-2; no clear D gene. The CDR3 is made up of 15 amino acids. With 2 bases removed from V and 6 bases from J, the gap between germline ends came to 13 bases. The V gene's germline CDR1 is SGHVS and CDR2 FNYEAQ. In DNA, the CDR3 is TGTGCCAGCAGCTTACAAGTCGGAAATCCCGGGGAGCTGTTTTTT. This codes for CASSLQVGNPGELFF.

This clonotype has only a few counts. This chain joins TRBV20-1 and TRBJ1-6; D may be TRBD1 (6 bases). The CDR3 runs to 15 residues. V was cut by 2 bases and J by 7 bases, with 15 bases left in between. The germline V gene encodes CDR1 DFQATT and CDR2 SNEGSKA (reference sequence). CDR3 in DNA: TGCAGTGCTAGATCAGGGGCCTCGGGGAATTCACCCCTCCACTTT. Its protein product is CSARSGASGNSPLHF.

The chain joins TRBV20-1 to TRBJ1-5, with 7 bases identical to TRBD1. The CDR3 contains 16 residues. Germline CDR1 DFQATT, CDR2 SNEGSKA (reference sequence). J lost 0 bases, V lost 3 bases, and 8 bases had no gene match. CDR3 protein: CSARVTGTVSNQPQHF. The CDR3 nucleotides are TGCAGTGCTAGGGTGACCGGGACAGTTAGCAATCAGCCCCAGCATTTT.

This clonotype was observed many times. The rearrangement joins TRBV7-2 to TRBJ2-5; D uncertain. V gave up 4 bases and J gave up 3 bases, with 12 bases separating them. Looked up from germline, CDR1 is SGHTA and CDR2 is FQGNSA. This CDR3 is 14 amino acids long. DNA of the CDR3: TGTGCCAGCAGCTCCGTTTGGAGCGAAGAGACCCAGTACTTC. Translation gives CASSSVWSEETQYF.

This clonotype was observed a handful of times. The chain carries TRBV5-1 and TRBJ1-1, with no clear D. CDR3 length: 14 amino acids. CDR1 is SGHRS and CDR2 is YFSETQ in the germline V gene. Between the trimmed V and J ends, which lost 2 bases and 0 bases, there was a span of 8 bases. The CDR3 reads CASSLPALNTEAFF. CDR3 bases: TGCGCCAGCAGCTTACCAGCCCTGAACACTGAAGCTTTCTTT.